What follows describes a single T cell receptor beta chain. The antigen remains undetermined. The CDR3 totals 14 residues. V was shortened by 6 bases and J by 9 bases, with 18 bases between the two germline ends. Germline V lookup: CDR1 MRHNA, CDR2 SNTAGT. This PCR relied on a set of 60 Vbeta primers and 13 Jbeta primers. Libraries were prepared by immunoSEQ multiplex PCR; TCRdb keeps only in-frame clonotypes and omits some of them. The sample yields 150,000 or so clones, 70% to 80% seen once. This entry comes from a study of cytomegalovirus exposure and HLA in healthy donors. General study findings and limits: Researchers catalogued about 150 TCR beta chains as cytomegalovirus-associated.

The receptor comes from a woman aged 40 to 55 in good health and CMV-seronegative. What was sequenced was PBMCs. This chain links TRBV6-4 with TRBJ2-1; possibly TRBD2 for D (6 bases). CDR3 coding DNA: TGTGCCAGCAGGACTAGTCAGGGTTTGGGTGAGCAGTTCTTC. It is translated as CASRTSQGLGEQFF.